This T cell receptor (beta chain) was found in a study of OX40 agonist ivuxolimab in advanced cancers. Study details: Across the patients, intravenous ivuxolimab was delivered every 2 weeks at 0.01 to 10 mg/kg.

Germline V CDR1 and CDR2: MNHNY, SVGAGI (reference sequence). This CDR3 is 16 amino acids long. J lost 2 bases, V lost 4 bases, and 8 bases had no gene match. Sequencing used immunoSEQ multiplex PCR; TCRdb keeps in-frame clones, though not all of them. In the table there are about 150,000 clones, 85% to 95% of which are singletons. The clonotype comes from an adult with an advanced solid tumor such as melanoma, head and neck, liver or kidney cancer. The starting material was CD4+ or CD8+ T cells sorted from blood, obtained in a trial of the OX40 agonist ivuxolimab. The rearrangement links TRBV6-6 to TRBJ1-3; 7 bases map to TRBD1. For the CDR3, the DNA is TGTGCCAGCAGTTCCCCAGGTAGGGGGCCTGGAAACACCATATATTTT. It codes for CASSSPGRGPGNTIYF.